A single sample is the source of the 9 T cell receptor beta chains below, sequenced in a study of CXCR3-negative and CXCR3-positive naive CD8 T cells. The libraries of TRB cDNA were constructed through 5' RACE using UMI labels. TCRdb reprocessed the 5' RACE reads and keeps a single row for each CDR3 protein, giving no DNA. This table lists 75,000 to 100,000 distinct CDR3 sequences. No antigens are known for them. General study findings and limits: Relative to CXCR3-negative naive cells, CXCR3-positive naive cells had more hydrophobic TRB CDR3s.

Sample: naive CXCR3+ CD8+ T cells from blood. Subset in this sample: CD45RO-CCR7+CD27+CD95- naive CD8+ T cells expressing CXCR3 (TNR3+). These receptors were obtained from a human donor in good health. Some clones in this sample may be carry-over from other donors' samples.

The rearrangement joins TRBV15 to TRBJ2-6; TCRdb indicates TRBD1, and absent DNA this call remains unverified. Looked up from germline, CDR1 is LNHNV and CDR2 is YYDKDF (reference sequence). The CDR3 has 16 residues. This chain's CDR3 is CATSSTGRDGANVLTF.

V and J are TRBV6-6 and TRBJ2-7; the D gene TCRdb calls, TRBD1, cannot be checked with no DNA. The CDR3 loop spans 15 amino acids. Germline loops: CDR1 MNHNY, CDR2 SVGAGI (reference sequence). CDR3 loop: CASSYYGQGSYEQYF.

CDR3 residues: CASSSIESMGNEQFF. The chain employs TRBV5-4 and TRBJ2-1. From germline, CDR1 is SGHNT and CDR2 YYREEE (reference sequence). The CDR3 consists of 15 residues. The variable domain in full, with the rest retrieved from reference TRBV5-4 and TRBJ2-1, is ETGVTQSPTHLIKTRGQQVTLRCSSQSGHNTVSWYQQALGQGPQFIFQYYREEENGRGNFPPRFSGLQFPNYSSELNVNALELDDSALYLCASSSIESMGNEQFFGPGTRLTVL.

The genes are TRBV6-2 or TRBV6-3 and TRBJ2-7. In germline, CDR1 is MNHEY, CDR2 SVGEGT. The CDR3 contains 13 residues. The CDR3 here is CASSLGSIYEQYF.

CDR3 sequence reads: CASSSGNRPPNYGYTF. This chain joins TRBV6-5 and TRBJ1-2; TCRdb names TRBD1, which stays unverified in the absence of DNA. Germline CDR1 is MNHEY and CDR2 is SVGAGI. The CDR3 runs to 16 residues.

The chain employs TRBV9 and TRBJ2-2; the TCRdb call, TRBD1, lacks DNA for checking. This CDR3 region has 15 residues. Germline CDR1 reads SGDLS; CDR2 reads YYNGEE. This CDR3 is CASSVGTGLTGELFF.

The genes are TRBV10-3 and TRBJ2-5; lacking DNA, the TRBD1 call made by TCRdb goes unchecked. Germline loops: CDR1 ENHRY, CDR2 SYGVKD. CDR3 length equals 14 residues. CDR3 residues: CAISEWGGQETQYF.

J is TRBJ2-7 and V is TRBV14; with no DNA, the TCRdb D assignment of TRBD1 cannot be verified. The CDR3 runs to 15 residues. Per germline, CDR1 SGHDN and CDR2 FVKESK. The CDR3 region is CASSQPPGQGYEQYF.

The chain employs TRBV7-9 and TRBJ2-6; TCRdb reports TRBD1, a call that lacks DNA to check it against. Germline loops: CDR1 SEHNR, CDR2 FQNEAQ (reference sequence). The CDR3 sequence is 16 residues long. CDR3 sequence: CASSLTPGTGANVLTF.